Listed below are T cell receptor beta chains from one sample, sequenced in a study of cytomegalovirus exposure and HLA in healthy donors. TCRdb's table, derived via immunoSEQ multiplex PCR, lists solely in-frame clones and lacks some. The sample carries about 160,000 clones, 73% recorded once. Specimen: PBMCs. The receptors stem from a woman younger than 30 in good health and CMV-seronegative. Each CDR3 is given with its conserved first and last residue. Each record gives: V gene, CDR3 length, clone size, D gene, J gene, CDR3 protein, CDR3 DNA. The D gene is left open where the match is weak. Where a row states a size, it is once, few, many or the class of an expanded clone; other rows omit it.

TRBV25-1	10	few	-	TRBJ1-1	CASSSTEAFF	TGTGCCAGCTCCAGTACCGAAGCTTTCTTT
TRBV7-2	16	-	TRBD2	TRBJ2-7	CASSSRTSGSSYEQYF	TGTGCCAGCAGCTCCCGGACTAGCGGGAGCTCCTACGAGCAGTACTTC
TRBV9	16	-	TRBD2	TRBJ2-2	CASSVQGGRNTGELFF	TGTGCCAGCAGCGTCCAAGGCGGGAGGAACACCGGGGAGCTGTTTTTT
TRBV5-1	14	-	TRBD1	TRBJ1-1	CASSLRQGAAEAFF	TGCGCCAGCAGCTTGCGACAGGGGGCGGCTGAAGCTTTCTTT
TRBV9	14	-	-	TRBJ1-1	CASSLRPVNTEAFF	TGTGCCAGCAGCCTTCGTCCCGTGAACACTGAAGCTTTCTTT
TRBV4-1	16	-	TRBD1	TRBJ1-2	CASYMGQGKANYGYTF	TGCGCCAGTTATATGGGACAGGGTAAAGCTAACTATGGCTACACCTTC
TRBV5-1	14	-	TRBD1	TRBJ1-2	CASSFQTGNPGYTF	TGCGCCAGCAGCTTCCAGACAGGGAACCCTGGCTACACCTTC
TRBV15	13	-	-	TRBJ1-1	CATSRDLGAEAFF	TGTGCCACCAGCAGAGATCTGGGAGCTGAAGCTTTCTTT
TRBV7-9	17	-	TRBD1	TRBJ2-3	CASSLEMTGTGADTQYF	TGTGCCAGCAGCTTAGAAATGACCGGGACAGGGGCTGATACGCAGTATTTT
TRBV1	16	-	-	TRBJ1-2	CTSSQAVGQGESGYTF	TGCACCAGCAGCCAAGCTGTGGGACAGGGCGAGAGTGGCTACACCTTC
TRBV11-2	13	-	TRBD1	TRBJ1-2	CASSLLRGHGYTF	TGTGCCAGCAGCCTTCTCAGGGGGCACGGCTACACCTTC
TRBV30	13	-	-	TRBJ1-2	CAWSVGGADGYTF	TGTGCCTGGAGTGTAGGGGGGGCCGATGGCTACACCTTC
TRBV7-9	14	-	-	TRBJ2-5	CASSGDRNQETQYF	TGTGCCAGCAGCGGTGACAGAAACCAAGAGACCCAGTACTTC
TRBV28	11	-	-	TRBJ2-7	CASSTGYEQYF	TGTGCCAGCAGTACAGGTTACGAGCAGTACTTC
TRBV4-1	14	-	TRBD1	TRBJ1-6	CASSPQGAASPLHF	TGCGCCAGCAGCCCCCAGGGGGCAGCGTCACCCCTCCACTTT
TRBV9	15	once	TRBD1	TRBJ1-2	CASSVADRGQDGYTF	TGTGCCAGCAGCGTAGCAGACAGGGGGCAGGATGGCTACACCTTC
TRBV5-6	15	-	TRBD1	TRBJ2-5	CASSFEGQGQETQYF	TGTGCCAGCAGTTTCGAGGGACAGGGGCAAGAGACCCAGTACTTC
TRBV7-9	13	once	-	TRBJ2-7	CASSSVGGYEQYF	TGTGCCAGCAGCTCGGTCGGGGGCTACGAGCAGTACTTC
TRBV9	14	-	TRBD1	TRBJ1-1	CASSPPGGITEAFF	TGTGCCAGCAGCCCCCCAGGGGGAATCACTGAAGCTTTCTTT
TRBV4-3	14	once	TRBD1	TRBJ2-3	CASSQRTGRDTQYF	TGCGCCAGCAGCCAAAGGACAGGGAGGGATACGCAGTATTTT
TRBV6-6	12	-	-	TRBJ2-7	CASSSGVYEQYF	TGTGCCAGCAGCTCAGGGGTCTACGAGCAGTACTTC
TRBV7-9	17	-	TRBD2	TRBJ2-5	CASSPPLAGSYQETQYF	TGTGCCAGCAGCCCCCCACTAGCGGGGTCGTACCAAGAGACCCAGTACTTC
TRBV7-2	15	-	-	TRBJ1-2	CASSTTTGEGYGYTF	TGTGCCAGCAGCACCACGACAGGTGAAGGCTATGGCTACACCTTC
TRBV7-9	14	-	TRBD1	TRBJ1-2	CASSLGDRGYGYTF	TGTGCCAGCAGCTTAGGGGACAGGGGCTATGGCTACACCTTC
TRBV5-1	14	-	-	TRBJ1-1	CASSSRQMNTEAFF	TGCGCCAGCAGCTCTAGACAGATGAACACTGAAGCTTTCTTT
TRBV6-1	15	-	-	TRBJ1-1	CASSGRDSAGSEAFF	TGTGCCAGCAGTGGTCGTGACAGTGCAGGGTCTGAAGCTTTCTTT
TRBV30	13	-	-	TRBJ1-4	CAWRRSYNEKLFF	TGTGCCTGGAGGCGGTCTTATAATGAAAAACTGTTTTTT